The 11 T cell receptor beta chains below were found in one sample sequenced in a study of blood T cell repertoires in COVID-19. Measured with immunoSEQ multiplex PCR; TCRdb has only the in-frame clones, and not every one. Of more than 200,000 clones in the sample, approximately 80% were seen once. Sequenced: peripheral blood. All receptors come from a man aged 40-49 years with acute or convalescent COVID-19.

The gene calls are TRBV12-3 or TRBV12-4 and TRBJ1-6, with 12 positions matching TRBD1. Unmatched junction bases numbered 1, after V lost 6 bases and J lost 10 bases. This CDR3 has 13 amino acids. The CDR3 sequence: CASRGTGGSPLHF. DNA for the CDR3: TGTGCCAGCAGAGGGACAGGGGGCTCACCCCTCCACTTT.

The chain employs TRBV6-1 and TRBJ1-1; a possible D gene is TRBD1 (5 bases). Germline values: CDR1 MNHNS, CDR2 SASEGT. Trimming took 1 base from V and 0 from J, leaving 9 bases between them. The CDR3 length is 15 residues. The CDR3 coding sequence is TGTGCCAGCAGTGAAGATGGGGCGGTGAACACTGAAGCTTTCTTT. Its translation is CASSEDGAVNTEAFF.

This chain links TRBV30 with TRBJ2-3; tentative D call: TRBD2 (5 bases). CDR3 length: 16 residues. CDR1 and CDR2 (germline): GTSNPN, SVGIG (reference sequence). Trimming stripped 1 base from V and 0 bases from J, with 14 bases between. The CDR3 loop is CAWSASGSASTDTQYF. As DNA, the CDR3 is TGTGCCTGGAGTGCGAGCGGAAGCGCTAGCACAGATACGCAGTATTTT.

The V gene is TRBV13, the J gene TRBJ2-7, with 9 bases fitting TRBD1. CDR1 PRHDT and CDR2 FYEKMQ come from the germline V gene (reference sequence). The V and J ends lost 1 base and 4 bases, in that order; junction bases with no gene match: 14. The CDR3 has 18 residues. As DNA, the CDR3 is TGTGCCAGCAGCTTAGTCGGGGCCCCGGGGACAGGGATTTACGAGCAGTACTTC. Protein product: CASSLVGAPGTGIYEQYF.

V and J are TRBV11-3 and TRBJ2-1; D is perhaps TRBD2 (6 bases). The V end lost 3 bases, the J end lost 5 bases, and 8 bases lay between the germline ends. The CDR3 spans 13 residues. Germline lookup yields CDR1 SGHNT and CDR2 YENEEA. In nucleotides, the CDR3 is TGTGCCAGCAGCTTCCTAGCGAACAATGAGCAGTTCTTC. This codes for CASSFLANNEQFF. The variable domain in full, completed from reference TRBV11-3 and TRBJ2-1, reads EAGVVQSPRYKIIEKKQPVAFWCNPISGHNTLYWYLQNLGQGPELLIRYENEEAVDDSQLPKDRFSAERLKGVDSTLKIQPAELGDSAVYLCASSFLANNEQFFGPGTRLTVL.

The rearrangement links TRBV2 to TRBJ2-4; TRBD1 matches 9 bases. The junction had 5 bases not matched to a gene; V was cut back by 10 bases and J by 4 bases. CDR3 length: 13 amino acids. Germline V gene lookup returns CDR1 SNHLY and CDR2 FYNNEI. Written as DNA, the CDR3 is TGTGCCATCTCCGGGACAGGGAAAAACATTCAGTACTTC. It codes for CAISGTGKNIQYF.

The CDR3 here is CASTPELAGYNEQFF. CDR3 coding DNA: TGTGCCAGTACTCCGGAACTAGCGGGCTACAATGAGCAGTTCTTC. This sequence joins TRBV19 and TRBJ2-1, with 9 bases aligning to TRBD2. The CDR3 sequence is 15 residues long. V lost 7 bases to trimming and J lost 3 bases; unmatched junction nucleotides: 7. Germline V CDR1 and CDR2: LNHDA, SQIVND (reference sequence).

DNA for the CDR3: TGTGCCAGCTCCCCGACAGGGGACACTAACTATGGCTACACCTTC. Translation gives CASSPTGDTNYGYTF. The chain employs TRBV18 and TRBJ1-2; 8 positions match TRBD1. CDR3 length: 15 residues. Germline CDR1 KGHSH, CDR2 LQKENI. Trimming at V came to 6 bases and at J to 0 bases, leaving 6 bases not matched to a gene. Filled out from reference TRBV18 and TRBJ1-2, the complete variable domain reads NAGVMQNPRHLVRRRGQEARLRCSPMKGHSHVYWYRQLPEEGLKFMVYLQKENIIDESGMPKERFSAEFPKEGPSILRIQQVVRGDSAAYFCASSPTGDTNYGYTFGSGTRLTVV.

This clone was detected only once. The chain combines TRBV5-4 with TRBJ2-5; 9 bases fit TRBD2. Trimming removed 4 bases from V and 2 bases from J; junction bases left unmatched: 9. Germline assignment: CDR1 SGHNT and CDR2 YYREEE (reference sequence). The CDR3 spans 16 residues. The CDR3 DNA follows: TGTGCCAGCAGCGCCCGACTAGCGGACAAACAAGAGACCCAGTACTTC. It translates to CASSARLADKQETQYF.

The V and J genes are TRBV11-1 and TRBJ2-7; D possibly corresponds to TRBD1 (5 bases). This CDR3 is built from 16 residues. Looked up from germline, CDR1 is SGHAT and CDR2 is FQDESV (reference sequence). V shed 3 bases and J shed 4 bases, with 19 bases lying between them. CDR3: CASSFSRALRDYEQYF. The CDR3 nucleotides read TGTGCCAGCAGCTTCAGCAGGGCGTTGAGAGATTACGAGCAGTACTTC.

As regards this clone: Distinct nucleotide sequences in the sample also encode this CDR3. The CDR3 spells CASSFLETQYF. Here the CDR3 DNA reads TGTGCCAGCAGTTTTCTAGAGACCCAGTACTTC. This chain uses TRBV12-3 or TRBV12-4 with TRBJ2-5; D remains unclear. V dropped 3 bases and J dropped 4 bases, with 3 bases sitting between them. The CDR3 covers 11 residues.